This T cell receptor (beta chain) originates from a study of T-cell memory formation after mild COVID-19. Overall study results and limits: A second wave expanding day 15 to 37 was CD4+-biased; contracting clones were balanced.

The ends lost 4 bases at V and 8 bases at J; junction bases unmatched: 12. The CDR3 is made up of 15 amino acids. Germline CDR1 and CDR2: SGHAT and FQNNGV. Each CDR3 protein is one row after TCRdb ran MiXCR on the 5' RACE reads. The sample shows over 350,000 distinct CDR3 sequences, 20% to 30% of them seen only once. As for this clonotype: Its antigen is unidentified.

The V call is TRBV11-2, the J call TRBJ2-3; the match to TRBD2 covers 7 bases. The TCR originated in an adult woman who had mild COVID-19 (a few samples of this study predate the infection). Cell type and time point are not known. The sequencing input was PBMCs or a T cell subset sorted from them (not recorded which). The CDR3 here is CASSSRRTSAPTQYF. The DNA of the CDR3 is TGTGCCAGCAGCTCCAGGCGAACTAGCGCTCCTACGCAGTATTTT.